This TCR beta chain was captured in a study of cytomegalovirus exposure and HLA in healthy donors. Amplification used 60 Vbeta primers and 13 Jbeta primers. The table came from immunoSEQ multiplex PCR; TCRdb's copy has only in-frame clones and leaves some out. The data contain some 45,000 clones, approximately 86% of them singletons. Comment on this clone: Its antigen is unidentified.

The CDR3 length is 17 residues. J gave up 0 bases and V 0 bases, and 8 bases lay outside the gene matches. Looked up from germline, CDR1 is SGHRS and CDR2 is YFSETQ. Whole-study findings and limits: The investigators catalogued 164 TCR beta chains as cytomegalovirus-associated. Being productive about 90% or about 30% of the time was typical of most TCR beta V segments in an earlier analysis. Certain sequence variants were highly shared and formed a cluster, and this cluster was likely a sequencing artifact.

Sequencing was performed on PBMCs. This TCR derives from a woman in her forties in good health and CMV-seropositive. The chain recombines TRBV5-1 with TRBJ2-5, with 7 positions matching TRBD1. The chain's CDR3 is CASSLGETGTDQETQYF. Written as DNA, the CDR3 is TGCGCCAGCAGCTTGGGGGAGACGGGGACAGACCAAGAGACCCAGTACTTC.